This T cell receptor beta chain came from a study of blood T cell repertoires in COVID-19. As for the study in general: Sources were T cells, B-cell-depleted T cells, or PBMCs; the material itself was cDNA or gDNA.

Authors' processing steps: Amplification of reference gene primers provided the estimated nucleated cell counts. Repertoires were generated with immunoSEQ multiplex PCR, while TCRdb's copy carries only in-frame clones and drops some. Clonal size and the V and J genes are those of that table, whereas D and trimming came from the DNA. The profile covers some 670,000 clones, with about 87% appearing a single time and about 0.26% taken by the ten largest. CDR3 length equals 15 residues. The germline gives CDR1 SGDLS, CDR2 YYNGEE. V was shortened by 5 bases and J by 1 base, with 10 bases between the two germline ends.

Source material: peripheral blood. The chain carries TRBV9 and TRBJ2-6; D might be TRBD1 (6 bases). This receptor was obtained from a woman aged 18-29 years with acute or convalescent COVID-19. CDR3 nucleotide sequence: TGTGCCAGCAGATTCGGACAGTCTGGGGCCAACGTCCTGACTTTC. This gives the protein CASRFGQSGANVLTF.